The 13 T cell receptor beta chains below come from one sample, sequenced in a study of cytomegalovirus exposure and HLA in healthy donors. With 60 Vbeta and 13 Jbeta primers, the PCR was carried out. Here immunoSEQ multiplex PCR was the method, and the copy in TCRdb shows in-frame clones only, minus some. The sample includes approximately 100,000 clones, around 85% of them seen just once. Sequenced: PBMCs. Every receptor here comes from a man aged 35-49 years in good health and CMV-seropositive.

J is TRBJ1-5 and V is TRBV19; D is perhaps TRBD1 (6 bases). V lost 7 bases to trimming and J lost 5 bases, with 15 bases between them. The V gene's germline CDR1 is LNHDA and CDR2 SQIVND (reference sequence). The CDR3 totals 14 residues. The CDR3 coding sequence is TGTGCCAGTACATCCGGGACACCATATCAGCCCCAGCATTTT. Translation: CASTSGTPYQPQHF.

The V and J genes are TRBV5-6 and TRBJ2-1, with D possibly matching TRBD1 (6 bases). This CDR3 is 15 amino acids long. Trimming left V 3 bases short and J 6 bases short, with 16 bases between. Germline assignment: CDR1 SGHDT and CDR2 YYEEEE. The CDR3 loop reads CASSSNREVRNEQFF. The CDR3, as DNA: TGTGCCAGCAGCTCTAACAGGGAAGTTCGCAATGAGCAGTTCTTC.

V gene TRBV11-1 combines with J gene TRBJ2-1; D possibly corresponds to TRBD2 (6 bases). Germline V gene lookup returns CDR1 SGHAT and CDR2 FQDESV (reference sequence). Trimming removed 5 bases from V and 0 bases from J, with 11 bases in between. The CDR3 contains 15 residues. The CDR3 reads CASSTGLPSYNEQFF. The CDR3 nucleotides read TGTGCCAGCAGCACGGGACTTCCCTCCTACAATGAGCAGTTCTTC.

The chain links TRBV7-2 to TRBJ1-2, with D tentatively TRBD1 (5 bases). This CDR3 contains 13 residues. Trimming left V 5 bases short and J 8 bases short, with 15 bases between. Germline CDR1 SGHTA, CDR2 FQGNSA. As DNA, the CDR3 is TGTGCCAGCAGCCCCCGGGGGGTAGGGGGCTACACCTTC. This codes for CASSPRGVGGYTF.

The genes are TRBV5-5 and TRBJ2-1; TRBD2 matches at 14 bases. CDR3 length: 16 residues. The V gene end was trimmed by 0 bases and the J gene end by 9 bases; junction bases not matched to a gene: 5. Germline CDR1 is SGHKS and CDR2 is YYEKEE (reference sequence). The chain's CDR3 is CASSLGLAGGPGEQFF. CDR3 sequence (DNA): TGTGCCAGCAGCTTGGGACTAGCGGGAGGGCCGGGTGAGCAGTTCTTC. Full variable domain (missing parts from reference TRBV5-5 and TRBJ2-1): DAGVTQSPTHLIKTRGQQVTLRCSPISGHKSVSWYQQVLGQGPQFIFQYYEKEERGRGNFPDRFSARQFPNYSSELNVNALLLGDSALYLCASSLGLAGGPGEQFFGPGTRLTVL.

Worth noting for this clone: This sample also contains other DNA sequences that code for the same CDR3. The chain recombines TRBV5-1 with TRBJ2-3; a weak D match, TRBD1 (6 bases). From germline, CDR1 is SGHRS and CDR2 YFSETQ. V gave up 3 bases and J gave up 3 bases, with 14 bases separating them. The CDR3 is 15 residues long. CDR3 nucleotide sequence: TGCGCCAGCAGCTCGGCAGGGGCTAATACAGATACGCAGTATTTT. Its translation is CASSSAGANTDTQYF.

About this clone: Within the sample, other DNA sequences also encode this same CDR3. V and J are TRBV5-1 and TRBJ2-5, with 8 bases lining up with TRBD1. Looked up from germline, CDR1 is SGHRS and CDR2 is YFSETQ. With 0 bases clipped from V and 1 base from J, the junction kept 2 bases outside the gene matches. The CDR3 sequence is 15 residues long. CDR3 in amino acids: CASSLDGTGQETQYF. In DNA form, the CDR3 reads TGCGCCAGCAGCTTGGATGGGACAGGCCAAGAGACCCAGTACTTC.

This clone was detected a few times. The junction differs from germline at one of its ends, possibly a read error. The V gene is TRBV5-1, the J gene TRBJ2-2, with TRBD2 matching 9 bases. CDR1 and CDR2 from the germline V gene are SGHRS and YFSETQ. The CDR3 contains 15 residues. DNA of the CDR3: TGCGCCAGCACCTTGCGGGAGGGAGGAACCGGGGAGCTGTTTTTT. This translates into CASTLREGGTGELFF.

This clone was counted a single time. The genes are TRBV4-1 and TRBJ2-5; a possible D gene is TRBD1 (5 bases). This CDR3 is 15 amino acids long. The germline gives CDR1 MGHRA, CDR2 YSYEKL. Trimming took 0 bases from V and 5 from J, leaving 13 bases between them. DNA of the CDR3: TGCGCCAGCAGCCAAGATCTCGGCAGGGTGGAGACCCAGTACTTC. Protein product: CASSQDLGRVETQYF.

This clone is a singleton in its sample. The rearrangement uses TRBV18 and TRBJ1-1, with D hard to call. Trimming left V 0 bases short and J 5 bases short, with 7 bases between. This CDR3 spans 13 amino acids. Germline CDR1 is KGHSH and CDR2 is LQKENI. CDR3 bases: TGTGCCAGCTCACCACCCTCTGAGACTGAAGCTTTCTTT. This codes for CASSPPSETEAFF.

CDR3 nucleotides: TGTGCCAGCAGCCCGAGACTAGCGGGGACATCCTACGAGCAGTACTTC. Amino acid sequence: CASSPRLAGTSYEQYF. The gene calls are TRBV4-2 and TRBJ2-5; 11 bases are a match to TRBD2. TRBJ2-7 matches the DNA end more closely, so the J call is doubtful. Germline V gene lookup returns CDR1 LGHNA and CDR2 YNFKEQ. The CDR3 has 16 residues.

The chain links TRBV6-1 to TRBJ2-4; D possibly corresponds to TRBD2 (6 bases). The CDR3 loop spans 16 amino acids. V shed 2 bases and J shed 2 bases, with 13 bases lying between them. The germline V gene encodes CDR1 MNHNS and CDR2 SASEGT. The CDR3: CASSELRAGTKNIQYF. CDR3 bases: TGTGCCAGCAGTGAACTCCGAGCGGGTACCAAAAACATTCAGTACTTC.

The chain couples TRBV6-1 to TRBJ2-1; 9 bases are shared with TRBD2. Germline V gene lookup returns CDR1 MNHNS and CDR2 SASEGT. The CDR3 runs to 15 residues. V was pared by 2 bases and J by 6 bases, with 5 bases of the junction left unmatched. Written as DNA, the CDR3 is TGTGCCAGCAGTGAACTGCGGGGGGGCCTCAATGAGCAGTTCTTC. Residues: CASSELRGGLNEQFF.